These 27 T cell receptor beta chains were all obtained from the same sample, sequenced in a study of blood T cell repertoires in COVID-19. Here immunoSEQ multiplex PCR was the method, and the copy in TCRdb shows in-frame clones only, minus some. Of about 100,000 clones in the sample, about 83% were seen once. Sequenced: peripheral blood. These receptors all come from a human donor in a cohort sampled during active COVID-19.

This clone came up a few times. The chain uses TRBV7-9 and TRBJ2-3, with a possible D match to TRBD2 (6 bases). The CDR3 is 15 residues long. Per the germline V gene, CDR1 is SEHNR and CDR2 is FQNEAQ (reference sequence). Trimming removed 1 base from V and 3 bases from J, with 11 bases in between. CDR3 in amino acids: CASSLVFGRTDTQYF. CDR3 coding DNA: TGTGCCAGCAGCTTAGTGTTCGGGAGAACAGATACGCAGTATTTT.

This clone was picked up a small number of times. The chain employs TRBV30 and TRBJ1-2; TRBD1 aligns across 7 bases. Germline lookup yields CDR1 GTSNPN and CDR2 SVGIG (reference sequence). The ends lost 3 bases at V and 8 bases at J; junction bases unmatched: 3. The CDR3 runs 11 residues. The CDR3 DNA is TGTGCCTGGAGGCAGGGGGGCGGCTACACCTTC. Its translation is CAWRQGGGYTF.

The rearrangement joins TRBV18 to TRBJ2-6; 7 nucleotides agree with TRBD1. Germline CDR1 KGHSH, CDR2 LQKENI. V dropped 4 bases and J dropped 2; count of bases not matched to a gene: 5. The CDR3 is made up of 16 amino acids. CDR3: CASSRIGQAGANVLTF. CDR3 sequence (DNA): TGTGCCAGCTCACGTATCGGACAGGCTGGGGCCAACGTCCTGACTTTC.

This chain links TRBV5-4 with TRBJ1-1; D uncertain. V was shortened by 4 bases and J by 4 bases, with 14 bases between the two germline ends. The CDR3 is 14 residues long. CDR1 and CDR2 from the germline V gene are SGHNT and YYREEE (reference sequence). The chain's CDR3 is CASSAPNSLTEAFF. CDR3 bases: TGTGCCAGCAGCGCCCCCAATAGCCTCACTGAAGCTTTCTTT.

This chain uses TRBV7-9 with TRBJ1-3, with D maybe TRBD1 (5 bases). The CDR3 runs to 15 residues. V was shortened by 1 base and J by 4 bases, with 11 bases between the two germline ends. Germline V gives CDR1 SEHNR, CDR2 FQNEAQ (reference sequence). The CDR3 region has the DNA TGTGCCAGCAGCTTAGGTCAGGGTAAAGGAAACACCATATATTTT. It yields the protein CASSLGQGKGNTIYF.

The rearrangement joins TRBV3-1 (or the pseudogene TRBV3-2) to TRBJ2-2, with D maybe TRBD1 (6 bases). V lost 4 bases and J lost 7, with 10 bases in between. The CDR3 runs 13 residues. From germline, CDR1 is LGHDT and CDR2 YNNKEL (reference sequence). CDR3 DNA sequence: TGTGCCAGCAGCCTTCAGGGGCACGGGGAGCTGTTTTTT. This translates into CASSLQGHGELFF.

V usage is TRBV19 and J usage is TRBJ2-2, with D unclear. Trimming shortened V by 2 bases and J by 2 bases, and 9 bases separated the two germline ends. CDR1 LNHDA and CDR2 SQIVND come from the germline V gene (reference sequence). The CDR3 is 15 amino acids. In DNA form, the CDR3 reads TGTGCCAGTAGTATATCACGACAAAACACCGGGGAGCTGTTTTTT. This gives the protein CASSISRQNTGELFF. Using reference TRBV19 and TRBJ2-2 for the parts outside the CDR3, the full variable domain is DGGITQSPKYLFRKEGQNVTLSCEQNLNHDAMYWYRQDPGQGLRLIYYSQIVNDFQKGDIAEGYSVSREKKESFPLTVTSAQKNPTAFYLCASSISRQNTGELFFGEGSRLTVL.

The V call is TRBV5-4, the J call TRBJ1-2; maybe TRBD1 (5 bases). CDR1 and CDR2 (germline): SGHNT, YYREEE (reference sequence). The CDR3 covers 13 residues. V dropped 0 bases and J dropped 8 bases, with 11 bases sitting between them. CDR3 residues: CASSLAGGGGYTF. CDR3 in DNA: TGTGCCAGCAGCTTGGCGGGGGGTGGCGGCTACACCTTC.

The table lists this clone with a count of one. The chain is built from TRBV9 and TRBJ1-1; TRBD1 matches 7 bases. This CDR3 contains 17 residues. The germline V gene encodes CDR1 SGDLS and CDR2 YYNGEE. V gave up 4 bases and J gave up 3 bases; unmatched junction bases: 15. CDR3 DNA: TGTGCCAGCAGCCCAAGAAGTCGTCCAGGGGGGTACACTGAAGCTTTCTTT. Translating gives CASSPRSRPGGYTEAFF. Variable domain in full (rest from reference TRBV9 and TRBJ1-1): DSGVTQTPKHLITATGQRVTLRCSPRSGDLSVYWYQQSLDQGLQFLIQYYNGEERAKGNILERFSAQQFPDLHSELNLSSLELGDSALYFCASSPRSRPGGYTEAFFGQGTRLTVV.

The V and J genes are TRBV5-5 and TRBJ1-4; D gene ambiguous. The germline V gene has CDR1 SGHKS and CDR2 YYEKEE (reference sequence). The V and J ends lost 0 bases and 8 bases respectively, with 11 bases between them. The CDR3 loop spans 14 amino acids. This CDR3 is CASSLGGSWEKLFF. DNA for the CDR3: TGTGCCAGCAGCTTGGGCGGGAGCTGGGAAAAACTGTTTTTT.

The chain carries TRBV19 and TRBJ1-2; a possible D gene is TRBD1 (5 bases). With 3 bases removed from V and 2 bases from J, the gap between germline ends came to 25 bases. The CDR3 consists of 19 residues. The germline gives CDR1 LNHDA, CDR2 SQIVND (reference sequence). The CDR3 loop reads CASSIAAGQKRGGNYGYTF. CDR3 coding DNA: TGTGCCAGTAGTATCGCCGCGGGCCAGAAGAGGGGAGGAAACTATGGCTACACCTTC.

The chain combines TRBV20-1 with TRBJ2-1; the D gene is possibly TRBD1 (6 bases). The V and J ends lost 6 bases and 12 bases respectively, with 15 bases between them. The CDR3 spans 11 residues. Per germline, CDR1 DFQATT and CDR2 SNEGSKA (reference sequence). The CDR3 loop reads CSAHRGGWQFF. CDR3 DNA: TGCAGTGCCCATCGAGGGGGATGGCAGTTCTTC.

This rearrangement joins TRBV18 to TRBJ2-1; 9 bases align to TRBD2. The trim removed 2 bases at V and 5 bases at J, leaving 10 bases unmatched. CDR1 and CDR2 (germline): KGHSH, LQKENI. The CDR3 covers 17 residues. The CDR3, as DNA: TGTGCCAGCTCACCAAGTACTCCGGGACTAGCCAACAATGAGCAGTTCTTC. This encodes CASSPSTPGLANNEQFF. The entire variable domain, with the rest obtained from reference TRBV18 and TRBJ2-1, is as follows: NAGVMQNPRHLVRRRGQEARLRCSPMKGHSHVYWYRQLPEEGLKFMVYLQKENIIDESGMPKERFSAEFPKEGPSILRIQQVVRGDSAAYFCASSPSTPGLANNEQFFGPGTRLTVL.

The chain links TRBV14 to TRBJ2-6; D remains unclear. This CDR3 is built from 19 residues. Germline V gene data show CDR1 as SGHDN and CDR2 as FVKESK. Trimming left V 5 bases short and J 4 bases short, with 24 bases between. CDR3 coding DNA: TGTGCCAGCAGCGAAGGGATCTGGCGCCGATCGGAGGGGGCCAACGTCCTGACTTTC. It specifies CASSEGIWRRSEGANVLTF.

V usage is TRBV6-5 and J usage is TRBJ2-7; 8 bases map to TRBD1. V was clipped by 6 bases and J by 5 bases; unmatched bases: 9. Per germline, CDR1 MNHEY and CDR2 SVGAGI. The CDR3 runs 14 residues. CDR3 DNA: TGTGCCAGCAGACGGACAGGGATCGGCCACGAGCAGTACTTC. This encodes CASRRTGIGHEQYF.

This clone is a singleton in its sample. DNA of the CDR3: TGTGCCATCAGTGAGTCGTTACAGGGGGATAATCAGCCCCAGCATTTT. Its protein product is CAISESLQGDNQPQHF. The V gene is TRBV10-3, the J gene TRBJ1-5; the match to TRBD1 covers 8 bases. From germline, CDR1 is ENHRY and CDR2 SYGVKD. The V gene end was trimmed by 0 bases and the J gene end by 4 bases; junction bases not matched to a gene: 5. The CDR3 length is 16 residues.

The chain has TRBV27 and TRBJ2-7; 8 bases agree with TRBD2. V was clipped by 6 bases and J by 4 bases; unmatched bases: 2. From germline, CDR1 is MNHEY and CDR2 SMNVEV (reference sequence). The CDR3 has 12 amino acids. DNA of the CDR3: TGTGCCAGCAGCCGGGGGGGGTACGAGCAGTACTTC. Translation: CASSRGGYEQYF.

The chain couples TRBV7-2 to TRBJ1-5; TRBD1 matches 11 bases. The CDR3 contains 16 residues. Looked up from germline, CDR1 is SGHTA and CDR2 is FQGNSA. V lost 1 base, J lost 6 bases, and 5 bases stayed unmatched. CDR3 sequence reads: CASSLGGQGVSQPQHF. The CDR3 coding sequence is TGTGCCAGCAGCTTAGGGGGACAGGGGGTGAGTCAGCCCCAGCATTTT.

The V call is TRBV20-1, the J call TRBJ1-1, with D perhaps matching TRBD1 (5 bases). The CDR3 consists of 11 residues. CDR1 and CDR2 (germline): DFQATT, SNEGSKA (reference sequence). With 6 bases removed from V and 7 bases from J, the gap between germline ends came to 12 bases. CDR3 protein: CSAQGNNEAFF. The CDR3 DNA sequence: TGCAGTGCCCAGGGAAATAATGAAGCTTTCTTT.

This chain joins TRBV2 and TRBJ2-3, with D maybe TRBD2 (5 bases). This CDR3 has 13 residues. Germline CDR1 reads SNHLY; CDR2 reads FYNNEI. Trimming took 6 bases from V and 5 from J, leaving 12 bases between them. The CDR3 bases are TGTGCCAGCAGCTTACAACTAGTAGATACGCAGTATTTT. It is translated as CASSLQLVDTQYF.

This chain connects TRBV5-1 to TRBJ1-1, with D hard to call. Germline assignment: CDR1 SGHRS and CDR2 YFSETQ. The CDR3 spans 12 residues. The V gene lost 0 bases and the J gene lost 4 bases, with 4 bases spanning the gap. The CDR3 DNA reads TGCGCCAGCAGCTTGGGTATCACTGAAGCTTTCTTT. This sequence encodes CASSLGITEAFF.

The chain couples TRBV7-9 to TRBJ1-6; 9 nucleotides agree with TRBD1. After removal of 5 bases from V and 14 bases from J, the junction contained 13 bases not matched to a gene. Germline V lookup: CDR1 SEHNR, CDR2 FQNEAQ (reference sequence). This CDR3 region has 15 residues. CDR3 nucleotide sequence: TGTGCCAGCAGCCCCCCGGGACAGGGAATTCGGTCCCTCCACTTT. Translating gives CASSPPGQGIRSLHF.

This clone was recorded only once. In the same sample, other DNA sequences code for this CDR3. The chain uses TRBV15 and TRBJ2-5, with TRBD2 matching over 7 bases. The CDR3 length is 13 residues. Germline lookup yields CDR1 LNHNV and CDR2 YYDKDF (reference sequence). J lost 5 bases, V lost 1 base, and 1 base had no gene match. CDR3 amino acids: CATSRAGGETQYF. DNA of the CDR3: TGTGCCACCAGCAGAGCCGGGGGGGAGACCCAGTACTTC.

The gene calls are TRBV10-3 and TRBJ1-1; no firm D call. Germline values: CDR1 ENHRY, CDR2 SYGVKD. V was cut by 3 bases and J by 11 bases, with 13 bases left in between. The CDR3 consists of 12 residues. CDR3 nucleotide sequence: TGTGCCATCAGTGAAAACGGCCCGCGGGCTTTCTTT. Amino acid sequence: CAISENGPRAFF.

The rearrangement joins TRBV6-6 to TRBJ2-7; possibly TRBD2 for D (6 bases). Germline lookup yields CDR1 MNHNY and CDR2 SVGAGI (reference sequence). V was shortened by 6 bases and J by 1 base, with 19 bases between the two germline ends. There are 16 residues in the CDR3. This CDR3 reads CASRSLGGWGSYEQYF. The CDR3 coding sequence is TGTGCCAGCAGGTCCCTGGGGGGATGGGGATCCTACGAGCAGTACTTC.

The chain combines TRBV3-1 (or the pseudogene TRBV3-2) with TRBJ2-2; D possibly corresponds to TRBD2 (6 bases). Germline-derived CDR1 and CDR2 are LGHDT and YNNKEL (reference sequence). This CDR3 region has 16 residues. V was clipped by 2 bases and J by 2 bases, with 12 bases between them. The CDR3: CASSQLGGTNTGELFF. The CDR3 DNA reads as TGTGCCAGCAGCCAACTCGGAGGGACTAACACCGGGGAGCTGTTTTTT.

The chain links TRBV3-1 (or the pseudogene TRBV3-2) to TRBJ2-5; D is possibly TRBD1 (6 bases). Looked up from germline, CDR1 is LGHDT and CDR2 is YNNKEL (reference sequence). V lost 1 base and J 4 bases, leaving 13 bases between the germline ends. This CDR3 has 15 residues. Here the CDR3 reads CASSQASGVIETQYF. CDR3 DNA sequence: TGTGCCAGCAGCCAAGCCTCAGGGGTTATAGAGACCCAGTACTTC.